The clone carrying this T cell receptor (beta chain) appeared many times. Its specificity is not known. MiXCR, applied by TCRdb to the multiplex PCR reads, yields one record per CDR3 protein. The sample carries 30,000 to 40,000 distinct CDR3 sequences, around a third recorded once. This CDR3 contains 13 residues. Between the trimmed V and J ends, which lost 1 base and 5 bases, there was a span of 3 bases. The sample originates from a study of breast tumors, draining lymph nodes, adjacent tissues. Study findings and constraints: Tumors had less TCR diversity than lymph nodes, more than nontumor tissue. Findings are consistent with lymph node origin and intratumoral expansion of most tumor T cells. Compared with basal-like, luminal-like tumors shared significantly more repertoire with nontumor tissue. Data only fit, rather than demonstrated, lymph node origin of most tumor T cells.

Sequences were obtained from breast tumor tissue. The rearrangement joins TRBV12-3 or TRBV12-4 to TRBJ1-6; D is unclear. The receptor comes from a female donor with breast cancer. Some clones in this sample may be carry-over from other donors' samples. CDR3 in amino acids: CASSLGDNSPLHF. The DNA for the CDR3 is TGTGCCAGCAGTTTAGGTGATAATTCACCCCTCCACTTT.